Below are 31 T cell receptor beta chains sequenced from a single sample in a study of naive and memory T cell subsets. Two oligonucleotides, mixed equimolar, formed the beta constant-region primer covering TRBC1 and TRBC2. The ligated cDNA underwent four PCR rounds using SP2 and nested alpha and beta constant-region primers. One entry per CDR3 protein results from TCRdb running MiXCR on the UMI-ligation and nested PCR reads. The repertoire holds 95,000 to 150,000 distinct CDR3 sequences, with approximately 37% as singletons. Sequencing used central memory CD4+ T cells from blood. The receptors shown here come from a human donor in good health.

The chain couples TRBV6-1 to TRBJ2-5; TRBD1 matches at 8 bases. This CDR3 contains 16 residues. Per the germline V gene, CDR1 is MNHNS and CDR2 is SASEGT. The V gene end was trimmed by 5 bases and the J gene end by 0 bases; junction bases not matched to a gene: 8. The CDR3 region has the DNA TGTGCCAGCAGTCCCCGGACAGGGCCGAACCAAGAGACCCAGTACTTC. It is translated as CASSPRTGPNQETQYF.

The rearrangement joins TRBV5-1 to TRBJ1-1; a weak D match, TRBD1 (5 bases). Germline V gives CDR1 SGHRS, CDR2 YFSETQ. There are 15 residues in the CDR3. V was shortened by 0 bases and J by 1 base, with 10 bases between the two germline ends. The CDR3 nucleotides are TGCGCCAGCAGCTTGGTTCCAGGGAGGAACACTGAAGCTTTCTTT. It specifies CASSLVPGRNTEAFF.

There are many counts of this clonotype. The CDR3 protein is CASSVLGTLSYEQYF. In DNA, the CDR3 is TGTGCCAGCAGTGTTTTGGGGACACTATCCTACGAGCAGTACTTC. This rearrangement joins TRBV6-1 to TRBJ2-7; weak D call: TRBD1 (6 bases). This CDR3 is 15 amino acids long. Trimming took 4 bases from V and 1 from J, leaving 14 bases between them. Germline CDR1 MNHNS, CDR2 SASEGT.

This clonotype has just a few counts. This chain's CDR3 is CASSLSGTTGGRGYTF. The DNA for the CDR3 is TGTGCCAGCAGTTTAAGTGGGACAACAGGGGGCCGGGGCTACACCTTC. J is TRBJ1-2 and V is TRBV12-3 or TRBV12-4; 9 nucleotides align to TRBD1. The CDR3 covers 16 residues. V dropped 2 bases and J dropped 8; count of bases not matched to a gene: 12.

This clonotype appeared a few times. V usage is TRBV2 and J usage is TRBJ2-3; 7 nucleotides agree with TRBD1. Germline CDR1 is SNHLY and CDR2 is FYNNEI. This CDR3 contains 14 residues. With V trimmed by 7 bases and J by 3 bases, 7 bases remained unmatched. CDR3 loop: CASNIGTVTDTQYF. CDR3 nucleotide sequence: TGTGCCAGCAATATCGGGACAGTGACAGATACGCAGTATTTT.

V gene TRBV10-2 combines with J gene TRBJ1-4, with TRBD1 as a possible D gene (5 bases). This CDR3 has 14 amino acids. CDR1 and CDR2 from the germline V gene are WSHSY and SAAADI. Trimming removed 6 bases at V and 3 bases at J, with 11 bases between. The CDR3 region has the DNA TGCGCCAGCAGAGCAGGGTCGGCTAATGAAAAACTGTTTTTT. Translated: CASRAGSANEKLFF.

CDR3 residues: CASSLTAGRISYEQYF. The CDR3 nucleotides read TGTGCCAGCAGCTTGACAGCCGGTCGAATATCCTACGAGCAGTACTTC. This chain connects TRBV7-8 to TRBJ2-7; TRBD1 might be the D (5 bases). Germline V gene sequence: CDR1 SGHVS, CDR2 FQNEAQ. The CDR3 length is 16 residues. V was trimmed by 3 bases and J by 1 base, leaving 16 bases between them. The full variable domain, its missing parts supplied by reference TRBV7-8 and TRBJ2-7, is GAGVSQSPRYKVAKRGQDVALRCDPISGHVSLFWYQQALGQGPEFLTYFQNEAQLDKSGLPSDRFFAERPEGSVSTLKIQRTQQEDSAVYLCASSLTAGRISYEQYFGPGTRLTVT.

This chain joins TRBV19 and TRBJ2-7; D gene unclear. Trimming cost V 9 bases and J 0 bases, with 15 bases left between them. From germline, CDR1 is LNHDA and CDR2 SQIVND (reference sequence). The CDR3 length is 14 residues. DNA for the CDR3: TGTGCCAGCACAGACAAAACAAGCTCCTACGAGCAGTACTTC. Protein: CASTDKTSSYEQYF. Full variable domain (remainder filled in from reference TRBV19 and TRBJ2-7): DGGITQSPKYLFRKEGQNVTLSCEQNLNHDAMYWYRQDPGQGLRLIYYSQIVNDFQKGDIAEGYSVSREKKESFPLTVTSAQKNPTAFYLCASTDKTSSYEQYFGPGTRLTVT.

This clonotype was seen more than once but under ten times. The genes are TRBV20-1 and TRBJ2-1; no firm D call. CDR3 size: 12 residues. The V end was cut by 2 bases, the J end by 5 bases, with 7 bases between. Germline V lookup: CDR1 DFQATT, CDR2 SNEGSKA (reference sequence). The CDR3 sequence is CSARPSNNEQFF. CDR3 in DNA: TGCAGTGCTAGACCATCAAACAATGAGCAGTTCTTC.

The chain combines TRBV30 with TRBJ1-2, with 7 nucleotides matching TRBD1. Germline V gives CDR1 GTSNPN, CDR2 SVGIG (reference sequence). V shed 5 bases and J 6 bases; nucleotides not matched to a gene: 6. The CDR3 covers 12 residues. This CDR3 is CAWRRQGHGYTF. The CDR3 nucleotides are TGTGCCTGGCGCCGACAGGGACATGGCTACACCTTC.

In its sample, this clonotype was seen once. The gene calls are TRBV6-5 and TRBJ1-5; 8 bases align to TRBD1. CDR3 size: 13 residues. The germline V gene has CDR1 MNHEY and CDR2 SVGAGI. V shed 5 bases, J shed 6 bases, and the junction held 3 bases outside the gene matches. The CDR3 here is CASSDRGGQPQHF. In DNA form, the CDR3 reads TGTGCCAGCAGTGACAGGGGCGGTCAGCCCCAGCATTTT.

The chain links TRBV5-1 to TRBJ2-4, with D possibly matching TRBD2 (5 bases). V lost 0 bases and J 9 bases, leaving 13 bases between the germline ends. CDR1 is SGHRS, CDR2 YFSETQ, per germline. The CDR3 is 14 amino acids. Written as DNA, the CDR3 is TGCGCCAGCAGCTTGGGTGCCGGGAACCCCATTCAGTACTTC. Translated, it gives CASSLGAGNPIQYF.

This clonotype came up a few times. V and J are TRBV13 and TRBJ2-7, with D perhaps matching TRBD2 (6 bases). This CDR3 has 12 amino acids. Germline assignment: CDR1 PRHDT and CDR2 FYEKMQ (reference sequence). With 2 bases removed from V and 7 bases from J, the gap between germline ends came to 9 bases. The CDR3 loop reads CASSLTAGEQYF. The CDR3 DNA reads TGTGCCAGCAGCTTAACAGCGGGTGAGCAGTACTTC. The full variable domain, completed using reference TRBV13 and TRBJ2-7, is AAGVIQSPRHLIKEKRETATLKCYPIPRHDTVYWYQQGPGQDPQFLISFYEKMQSDKGSIPDRFSAQQFSDYHSELNMSSLELGDSALYFCASSLTAGEQYFGPGTRLTVT.

This clonotype was detected a few times. The chain couples TRBV5-6 to TRBJ2-1; tentatively, D is TRBD2 (6 bases). The CDR3 spans 15 residues. V shed 1 base and J shed 7 bases, with 15 bases lying between them. The V gene's germline CDR1 is SGHDT and CDR2 YYEEEE. The CDR3 nucleotides are TGTGCCAGCAGCTTGTTGGGTGGGAGGATGAATGAGCAGTTCTTC. This translates into CASSLLGGRMNEQFF.

The chain joins TRBV20-1 to TRBJ1-1; D unclear. V was shortened by 1 base and J by 0 bases, with 6 bases between the two germline ends. This CDR3 contains 13 residues. Germline V gene sequence: CDR1 DFQATT, CDR2 SNEGSKA (reference sequence). The CDR3 DNA is TGCAGTGCTAGAGGACGGTTGAACACTGAAGCTTTCTTT. Its protein is CSARGRLNTEAFF.

The chain has TRBV7-9 and TRBJ2-5; D is possibly TRBD1 (6 bases). CDR1 and CDR2 from the germline V gene are SEHNR and FQNEAQ (reference sequence). V shed 3 bases and J shed 3 bases, with 8 bases lying between them. The length of the CDR3 is 13 residues. DNA of the CDR3: TGTGCCAGCAGCTTCACAGGGAAAGAGACCCAGTACTTC. Amino acid sequence: CASSFTGKETQYF.

This chain joins TRBV4-1 and TRBJ1-1; no reliable D call. V lost 1 base and J 1 base, leaving 4 bases between the germline ends. The germline gives CDR1 MGHRA, CDR2 YSYEKL. This CDR3 comprises 13 residues. The CDR3 DNA follows: TGCGCCAGCAGCCAAGTCTCGAACACTGAAGCTTTCTTT. This translates into CASSQVSNTEAFF.

This clonotype was seen a handful of times. This chain connects TRBV5-5 to TRBJ2-1; the D gene is possibly TRBD1 (5 bases). The CDR3 loop spans 15 amino acids. V lost 1 base, J lost 3 bases, and 11 bases lay in between. Germline V CDR1 and CDR2: SGHKS, YYEKEE (reference sequence). The CDR3 is CASSLMQGIYNEQFF. For the CDR3, the DNA is TGTGCCAGCAGCTTGATGCAGGGAATCTACAATGAGCAGTTCTTC.

This clonotype showed up just a few times. The chain combines TRBV11-2 with TRBJ2-7, with 8 positions matching TRBD2. CDR1 and CDR2 (germline): SGHAT, FQNNGV. The CDR3 sequence is 14 residues long. Trimming removed 6 bases from V and 6 bases from J; junction bases left unmatched: 10. CDR3 protein: CASSQTSAGPEQYF. CDR3 nucleotides: TGTGCCAGCAGTCAGACTAGCGCCGGTCCCGAGCAGTACTTC.

The chain carries TRBV18 and TRBJ2-7; TRBD2 matches at 10 bases. Germline CDR1 and CDR2: KGHSH and LQKENI. The V and J ends lost 4 bases and 2 bases, in that order; junction bases with no gene match: 5. The CDR3 loop spans 15 amino acids. The CDR3 nucleotides are TGTGCCAGCTCACAAACTAGCGGGAAGCCCTACGAGCAGTACTTC. It is translated as CASSQTSGKPYEQYF.

The chain combines TRBV27 with TRBJ2-6; weak D call: TRBD1 (5 bases). Germline V gives CDR1 MNHEY, CDR2 SMNVEV (reference sequence). V was pared by 2 bases and J by 1 base, with 15 bases between. This CDR3 region has 18 residues. The CDR3 here is CASSLRQGLGSGANVLTF. In DNA, the CDR3 is TGTGCCAGCAGTTTACGGCAGGGTTTAGGGTCTGGGGCCAACGTCCTGACTTTC.

V and J are TRBV29-1 and TRBJ2-4; D may be TRBD2 (6 bases). V was cut by 0 bases and J by 1 base, with 13 bases left in between. CDR3 length equals 16 residues. Germline V gene sequence: CDR1 SQVTM, CDR2 ANQGSEA. CDR3 region: CSVEDPAGGAKNIQYF. The CDR3 DNA reads TGCAGCGTTGAAGATCCGGCCGGAGGGGCCAAAAACATTCAGTACTTC.

The chain links TRBV11-2 to TRBJ2-7; D is uncertain. The length of the CDR3 is 12 residues. The V gene's germline CDR1 is SGHAT and CDR2 FQNNGV. Trimming removed 1 base from V and 4 bases from J, with 5 bases in between. The CDR3 reads CASSLVEYEQYF. The DNA for the CDR3 is TGTGCCAGCAGCTTAGTAGAATACGAGCAGTACTTC.

This clonotype was recorded a few times. This sequence joins TRBV7-9 and TRBJ1-1; the D is unclear. Germline loops: CDR1 SEHNR, CDR2 FQNEAQ (reference sequence). The CDR3 runs 14 residues. V lost 5 bases and J lost 4, with 14 bases in between. Written as DNA, the CDR3 is TGTGCCAGCAGCCCACGGACGATGGCCACTGAAGCTTTCTTT. As protein: CASSPRTMATEAFF.

The chain employs TRBV29-1 and TRBJ2-7, with D tentatively TRBD2 (5 bases). CDR3 size: 15 residues. V shed 2 bases and J shed 9 bases, with 23 bases lying between them. The germline V gene encodes CDR1 SQVTM and CDR2 ANQGSEA. The CDR3 DNA reads TGCAGCGTTGAAAAATACAGCGGACGAGGAGCGGCGCAGTACTTC. Amino acids: CSVEKYSGRGAAQYF.

The V call is TRBV11-2, the J call TRBJ2-2; TRBD1 might be the D (6 bases). Trimming removed 5 bases at V and 5 bases at J, with 9 bases between. CDR1 is SGHAT, CDR2 FQNNGV, per germline. This CDR3 is built from 13 residues. The DNA of the CDR3 is TGTGCCAGCAGCAATAGGGGGACCGGGGAGCTGTTTTTT. It specifies CASSNRGTGELFF.

In the case of this clonotype: A much more abundant neighbour one base away suggests this may be a read error. This chain uses TRBV24-1 with TRBJ2-1; D unresolved. Between the trimmed V and J ends, which lost 4 bases and 0 bases, there was a span of 18 bases. Germline CDR1 and CDR2: KGHDR and SFDVKD. The CDR3 extends over 18 amino acids. The CDR3 DNA is TGTGCCACCAGTGAACCTTCCCCCGGCGACCGCTCCTACAATGAGCAGTTCTTC. This codes for CATSEPSPGDRSYNEQFF.

This sequence joins TRBV12-3 or TRBV12-4 and TRBJ2-3; possibly TRBD2 for D (5 bases). This CDR3 is built from 16 residues. The germline V and J ends were trimmed by 2 bases and 1 base, with 13 bases remaining between them. The DNA for the CDR3 is TGTGCCAGCAGTTTAAGGTCGGCGAGGGGCACAGATACGCAGTATTTT. Translated, it gives CASSLRSARGTDTQYF.

The CDR3 reads CASSPDRVFEQYF. CDR3 nucleotides: TGCGCCAGCAGCCCGGACAGGGTTTTTGAGCAGTACTTC. V and J are TRBV5-1 and TRBJ2-7, with 8 bases that match TRBD1. This CDR3 has 13 amino acids. Germline loops: CDR1 SGHRS, CDR2 YFSETQ. Unmatched junction bases numbered 7, after V lost 4 bases and J lost 7 bases. The full variable domain, with the rest looked up from reference TRBV5-1 and TRBJ2-7, is KAGVTQTPRYLIKTRGQQVTLSCSPISGHRSVSWYQQTPGQGLQFLFEYFSETQRNKGNFPGRFSGRQFSNSRSEMNVSTLELGDSALYLCASSPDRVFEQYFGPGTRLTVT.

This clonotype occurred a few times. The rearrangement joins TRBV29-1 to TRBJ1-1; possible D gene TRBD1, 6 bases. Germline CDR1 reads SQVTM; CDR2 reads ANQGSEA. The CDR3 contains 12 residues. V was shortened by 5 bases and J by 1 base, with 8 bases between the two germline ends. Written as DNA, the CDR3 is TGCAGCGTTACAGGGTCGAACACTGAAGCTTTCTTT. The encoded protein is CSVTGSNTEAFF. The full variable domain, its missing parts supplied by reference TRBV29-1 and TRBJ1-1, is SAVISQKPSRDICQRGTSLTIQCQVDSQVTMMFWYRQQPGQSLTLIATANQGSEATYESGFVIDKFPISRPNLTFSTLTVSNMSPEDSSIYLCSVTGSNTEAFFGQGTRLTVV.

The gene calls are TRBV25-1 and TRBJ1-6, with D possibly being TRBD1 (6 bases). The CDR3 runs to 14 residues. The V end was cut by 6 bases, the J end by 6 bases, with 12 bases between. Germline CDR1 reads MGHDK; CDR2 reads SYGVNS. The CDR3 DNA is TGTGCCAGCAGGGTGACAGGCCCTAATTCACCCCTCCACTTT. Translating it yields CASRVTGPNSPLHF.